The next 3 T cell receptor beta chains were all read from a single sample in a study of shared clonotypes between healthy human individuals (TCRdb year 2020). Receptor amplification or capture employed the immunoSEQ multiplex PCR assay. This immuneACCESS table, as held by TCRdb, lists in-frame sequences with V and J called but not all clones. Of the missing ones, under half trace to an unresolved V gene in checked studies; the others have no known cause. The sample profile shows 150,000 to 200,000 clones; over 85% of them were found once. The leading ten clones occupy around 0.067% of the sample. Sequences were obtained from naive CD4+ T cells sorted from blood. The label giving this sample's cell subset or site can be read as: CD45RA+ positively selected. These receptors all stem from a woman between 25 and 40 years old in good health.

The chain has TRBV30 and TRBJ1-5; D possibly corresponds to TRBD1 (5 bases). In germline, CDR1 is GTSNPN, CDR2 SVGIG (reference sequence). V gave up 3 bases and J gave up 0 bases, with 12 bases separating them. The CDR3 contains 15 residues. The chain's CDR3 is CAWSRVGTSNQPQHF. DNA of the CDR3: TGTGCCTGGAGCAGGGTCGGGACTAGCAATCAGCCCCAGCATTTT.

This chain links TRBV4-2 with TRBJ1-4; possibly TRBD1 for D (6 bases). Trimming left V 0 bases short and J 7 bases short, with 15 bases between. The CDR3 runs 16 residues. CDR1 is LGHNA, CDR2 YNFKEQ, per germline. This CDR3 is CASSQDPSNRAEKLFF. DNA for the CDR3: TGTGCCAGCAGCCAAGATCCAAGTAACAGGGCTGAAAAACTGTTTTTT.

The chain carries TRBV27 and TRBJ2-1; possible D gene TRBD1, 6 bases. The CDR3 contains 12 residues. Deletions cut 2 bases from V and 10 bases from J, with 9 bases between. Looked up from germline, CDR1 is MNHEY and CDR2 is SMNVEV (reference sequence). The CDR3 reads CASSLIQGEQFF. The CDR3 DNA reads as TGTGCCAGCAGTTTAATACAGGGAGAGCAGTTCTTC.